Below are 3 T cell receptor beta chains sequenced from a single sample in a study of OX40 agonist ivuxolimab in advanced cancers. Libraries were made using the immunoSEQ multiplex PCR assay. As stored in TCRdb, this immuneACCESS dataset retains in-frame rearrangements with V and J assigned. A fraction of the clones does not appear; measured against another copy, unresolved V genes explain less than half of the discrepancy, and the remainder lacks a known reason. A total of around 16,000 clones appear in this sample, less than 90% of them only once. The ten largest clones add up to roughly 3.9% of the sample. The material was CD4+ or CD8+ T cells sorted from blood, obtained in a trial of the OX40 agonist ivuxolimab. The receptors stem from an adult with an advanced solid tumor such as melanoma, head and neck, liver or kidney cancer.

The V gene is TRBV19, the J gene TRBJ2-7; possible D gene TRBD1, 7 bases. CDR1 is LNHDA, CDR2 SQIVND, per germline (reference sequence). The CDR3 is 15 amino acids. V shed 9 bases and J shed 2 bases, with 20 bases lying between them. The CDR3 DNA reads TGTGCCAGCCGGGCGGGCGGGACAGCGACCTACGAGCAGTACTTC. This codes for CASRAGGTATYEQYF.

The J gene is TRBJ2-5, the V gene TRBV7-2, with a tentative D call TRBD2 (6 bases). This CDR3 is built from 14 residues. V was pared by 4 bases and J by 1 base, with 10 bases between. Germline assignment: CDR1 SGHTA and CDR2 FQGNSA. CDR3 DNA sequence: TGTGCCAGCAGCTCGCGTAGCGGCCAAGAGACCCAGTACTTC. This encodes CASSSRSGQETQYF.

The rearrangement links TRBV9 to TRBJ2-1, with 9 bases that match TRBD2. Germline CDR1 and CDR2: SGDLS and YYNGEE. CDR3 size: 16 residues. After removal of 0 bases from V and 6 bases from J, the junction contained 7 bases not matched to a gene. CDR3 region: CASSVGRRTSVNEQFF. In DNA form, the CDR3 reads TGTGCCAGCAGCGTAGGACGGCGGACTAGCGTCAATGAGCAGTTCTTC.